The present TCR beta chain was sequenced within a study of CD4 T cells in relation to SARS-CoV-2 and coronaviruses. Whole-study context: TCR beta CDR3s were sequenced after roughly 10-day antigen culture of PBMCs. Study-wide findings and caveats: Each donor contributed either pre-pandemic or post-infection samples, not both. In roughly 65% of donors, memory CD4+ clonotypes crossrecognized SARS-CoV-2 and at least one common cold coronavirus spike. The cross-reactivity analysis covered only spike protein, not other viral proteins.

The unexposed donors gave CD4+ T cells in about 2011-2018, prior to COVID-19. The cells were cultured for 10 days before CD4+ T cells were isolated. About this clone: What it binds is unknown.

Generated by immunoSEQ multiplex PCR, the TCRdb table keeps only in-frame clones and is missing some. Of about 22,000 clones listed, over 75% are singletons. Germline CDR1 is SGHNT and CDR2 is YENEEA. V gave up 10 bases and J gave up 0 bases, with 33 bases separating them. The CDR3 is made up of 20 amino acids. The sequenced material came from CD4+ T cells from PBMCs, cultured in vitro. The source is a human donor in good health. The gene calls are TRBV11-3 and TRBJ2-5; the D gene is possibly TRBD1 (6 bases). CDR3 bases: TGTGCCACCCGCGTATATAGACAGGTCCAGGGGCAGAGATACCAAGAGACCCAGTACTTC. Amino acids: CATRVYRQVQGQRYQETQYF.